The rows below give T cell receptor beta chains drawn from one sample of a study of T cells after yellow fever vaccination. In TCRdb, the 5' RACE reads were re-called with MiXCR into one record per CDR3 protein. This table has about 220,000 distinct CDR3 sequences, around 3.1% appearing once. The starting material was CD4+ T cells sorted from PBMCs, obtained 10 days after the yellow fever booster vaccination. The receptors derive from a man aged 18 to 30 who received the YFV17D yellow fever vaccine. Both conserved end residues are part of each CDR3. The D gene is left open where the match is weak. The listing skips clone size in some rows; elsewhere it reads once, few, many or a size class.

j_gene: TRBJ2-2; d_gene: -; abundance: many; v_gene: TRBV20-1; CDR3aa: CSATRGGGDTGELFF; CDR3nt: TGCAGTGCTACCCGCGGAGGCGGGGATACCGGGGAGCTGTTTTTT
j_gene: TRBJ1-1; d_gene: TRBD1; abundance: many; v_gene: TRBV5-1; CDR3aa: CASRQQGTNTEAFF; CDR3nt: TGCGCCAGCAGACAACAGGGGACGAACACTGAAGCTTTCTTT
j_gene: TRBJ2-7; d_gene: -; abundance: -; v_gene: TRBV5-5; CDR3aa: CASSFATGSSYEQYF; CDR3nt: TGTGCCAGCAGCTTCGCTACCGGTAGCTCCTACGAGCAGTACTTC
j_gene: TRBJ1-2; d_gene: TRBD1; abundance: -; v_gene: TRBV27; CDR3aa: CASRITGQDLSYGYTF; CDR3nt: TGTGCCAGCAGAATAACCGGACAGGACTTAAGCTATGGCTACACCTTC
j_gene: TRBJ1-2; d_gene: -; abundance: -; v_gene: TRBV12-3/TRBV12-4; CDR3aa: CASSLGSFGNYGYTF; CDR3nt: TGTGCCAGCAGTCTAGGATCCTTCGGGAACTATGGCTACACCTTC
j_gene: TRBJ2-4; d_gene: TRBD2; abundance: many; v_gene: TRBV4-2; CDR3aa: CASSQDLHSGGESIQYF; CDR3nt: TGTGCCAGCAGCCAGGACCTACATAGCGGGGGAGAAAGCATTCAGTACTTC
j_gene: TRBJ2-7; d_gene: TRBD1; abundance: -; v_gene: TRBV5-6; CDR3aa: CASSSAGGYYEQYF; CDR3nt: TGTGCCAGCAGCTCTGCAGGGGGTTACTACGAGCAGTACTTC
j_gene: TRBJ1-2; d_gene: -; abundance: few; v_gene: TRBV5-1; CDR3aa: CASRMETSGYTF; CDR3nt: TGCGCCAGCAGAATGGAGACATCCGGCTACACCTTC
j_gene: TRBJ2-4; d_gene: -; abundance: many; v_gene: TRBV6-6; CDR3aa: CASQPRDGKNIQYF; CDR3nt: TGTGCCAGTCAACCCCGGGACGGTAAAAACATTCAGTACTTC
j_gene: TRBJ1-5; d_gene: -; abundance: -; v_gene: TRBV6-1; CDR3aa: CASRQSGAGQHF; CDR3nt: TGTGCCAGCAGGCAGTCTGGGGCAGGCCAGCATTTT
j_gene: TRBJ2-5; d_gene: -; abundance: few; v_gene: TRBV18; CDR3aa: CASSPRSHQQETQYF; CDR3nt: TGTGCCAGCTCACCCAGGTCCCATCAGCAAGAGACCCAGTACTTC
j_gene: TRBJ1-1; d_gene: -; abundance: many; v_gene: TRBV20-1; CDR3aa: CSASYGTNTEAFF; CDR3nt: TGCAGTGCTAGTTACGGTACGAACACTGAAGCTTTCTTT
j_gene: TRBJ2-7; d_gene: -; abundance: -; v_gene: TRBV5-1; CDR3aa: CASSLGSYTYEQYF; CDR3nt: TGCGCCAGCAGCTTGGGGTCATACACCTACGAGCAGTACTTC
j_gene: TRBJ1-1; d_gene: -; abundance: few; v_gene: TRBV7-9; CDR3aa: CASSSGHYLEAFF; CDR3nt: TGTGCCAGCAGCTCCGGACACTACCTTGAAGCTTTCTTT
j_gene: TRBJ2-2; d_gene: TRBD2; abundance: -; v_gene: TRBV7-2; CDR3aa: CASSHGRGSTGELFF; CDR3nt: TGTGCCAGCAGCCATGGGAGGGGTAGCACCGGGGAGCTGTTTTTT
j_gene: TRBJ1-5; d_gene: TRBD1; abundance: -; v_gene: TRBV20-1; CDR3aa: CSARLTGERQPQHF; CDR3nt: TGCAGTGCTAGACTTACAGGGGAGCGGCAGCCCCAGCATTTT
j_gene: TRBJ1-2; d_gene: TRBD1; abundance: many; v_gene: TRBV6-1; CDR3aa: CASRDQGAVYGYTF; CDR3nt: TGTGCCAGCAGGGATCAGGGGGCAGTCTATGGCTACACCTTC
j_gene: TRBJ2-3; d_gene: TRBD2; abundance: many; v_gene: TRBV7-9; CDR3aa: CASSRRSLAGGRTDTQYF; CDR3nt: TGTGCCAGCAGCCGCCGCTCACTAGCGGGGGGACGCACAGATACGCAGTATTTT
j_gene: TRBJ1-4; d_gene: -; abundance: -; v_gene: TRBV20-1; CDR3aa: CSASSHREASRNEKLFF; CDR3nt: TGCAGTGCTAGTTCGCACAGGGAGGCCTCTCGGAATGAAAAACTGTTTTTT
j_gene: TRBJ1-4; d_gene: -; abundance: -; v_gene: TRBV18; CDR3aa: CASSAQTVASNEKLFF; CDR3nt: TGTGCCAGCTCAGCCCAGACAGTTGCATCTAATGAAAAACTGTTTTTT
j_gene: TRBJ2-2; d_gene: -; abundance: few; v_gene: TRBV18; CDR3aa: CASSPRQGYQGTGELFF; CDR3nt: TGTGCCAGCTCACCACGACAAGGGTACCAGGGCACCGGGGAGCTGTTTTTT
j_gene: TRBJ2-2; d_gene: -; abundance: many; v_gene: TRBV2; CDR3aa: CASTSSRLNTGELFF; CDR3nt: TGTGCCAGCACCAGCAGTAGGTTGAACACCGGGGAGCTGTTTTTT
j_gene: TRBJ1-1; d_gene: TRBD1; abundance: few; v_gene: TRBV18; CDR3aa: CASSTLQGSTEAFF; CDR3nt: TGTGCCAGCTCAACCCTACAGGGGAGTACTGAAGCTTTCTTT
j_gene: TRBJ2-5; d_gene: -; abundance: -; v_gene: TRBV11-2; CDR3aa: CASSLLDRPGTQYF; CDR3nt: TGTGCCAGCAGCTTATTGGACCGCCCGGGGACCCAGTACTTC
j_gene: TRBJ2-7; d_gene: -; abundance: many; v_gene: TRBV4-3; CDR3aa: CASSQEYRGGYEQYF; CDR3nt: TGCGCCAGCAGCCAAGAGTACCGGGGAGGCTACGAGCAGTACTTC
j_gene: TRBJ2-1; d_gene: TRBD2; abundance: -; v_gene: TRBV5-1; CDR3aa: CASSLAAGGHDEQFF; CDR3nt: TGCGCCAGCAGCTTGGCCGCGGGGGGGCATGATGAGCAGTTCTTC
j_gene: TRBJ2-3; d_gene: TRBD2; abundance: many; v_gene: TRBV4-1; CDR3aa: CASSQDRTSGGSTTSTDTQYF; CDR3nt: TGCGCCAGCAGCCAAGATCGGACTAGCGGGGGCTCAACCACTAGCACAGATACGCAGTATTTT
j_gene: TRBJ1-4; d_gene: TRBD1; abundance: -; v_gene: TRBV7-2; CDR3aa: CASSPSKDRVREKLFF; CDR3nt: TGTGCCAGCAGCCCTTCGAAGGACAGGGTCAGGGAAAAACTGTTTTTT
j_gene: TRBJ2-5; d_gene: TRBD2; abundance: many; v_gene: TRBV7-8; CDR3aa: CASSQSQTSGGQETQYF; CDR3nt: TGTGCCAGCAGCCAGAGCCAAACTAGCGGGGGGCAAGAGACCCAGTACTTC
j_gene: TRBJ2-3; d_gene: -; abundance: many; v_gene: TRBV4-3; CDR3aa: CASSQGSAGDTQYF; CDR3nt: TGCGCCAGCAGCCAAGGATCCGCTGGAGATACGCAGTATTTT
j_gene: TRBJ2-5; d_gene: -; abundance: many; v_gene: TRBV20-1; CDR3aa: CSARGESWETQYF; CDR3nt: TGCAGTGCTAGGGGCGAATCTTGGGAGACCCAGTACTTC
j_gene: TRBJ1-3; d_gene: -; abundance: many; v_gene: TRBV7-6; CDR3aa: CASSLGLSGNTIYF; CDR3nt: TGTGCCAGCAGCTTAGGCCTCTCTGGAAACACCATATATTTT
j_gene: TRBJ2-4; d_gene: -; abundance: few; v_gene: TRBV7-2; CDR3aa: CASSFQGSGNIQYF; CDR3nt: TGTGCCAGCAGCTTTCAGGGGTCTGGTAACATTCAGTACTTC
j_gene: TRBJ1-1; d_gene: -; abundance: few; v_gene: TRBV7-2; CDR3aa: CASSLEAAEAFF; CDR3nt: TGTGCCAGCAGCTTAGAAGCCGCTGAAGCTTTCTTT
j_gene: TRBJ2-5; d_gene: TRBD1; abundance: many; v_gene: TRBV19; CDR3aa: CASSQQGSGQETQYF; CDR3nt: TGTGCCAGTAGTCAACAGGGGTCGGGCCAAGAGACCCAGTACTTC
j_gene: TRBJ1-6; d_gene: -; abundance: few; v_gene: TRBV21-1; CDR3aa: CASSKKVTSGSYNSPLHF; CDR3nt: TGTGCCAGCAGCAAAAAAGTCACGAGTGGGTCCTATAATTCACCCCTCCACTTT
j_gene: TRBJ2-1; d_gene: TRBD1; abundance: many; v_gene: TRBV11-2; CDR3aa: CASSSDRTGYENEQFF; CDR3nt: TGTGCCAGCAGCTCAGACCGGACAGGGTATGAGAATGAGCAGTTCTTC
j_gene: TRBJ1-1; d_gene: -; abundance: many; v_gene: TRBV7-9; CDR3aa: CASSSYHGSEAFF; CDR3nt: TGTGCCAGCAGCTCGTATCATGGCAGTGAAGCTTTCTTT
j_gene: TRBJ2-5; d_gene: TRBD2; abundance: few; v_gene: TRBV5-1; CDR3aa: CASSYGTSRGETQYF; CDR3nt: TGCGCCAGCAGCTATGGGACTAGCAGGGGAGAGACCCAGTACTTC
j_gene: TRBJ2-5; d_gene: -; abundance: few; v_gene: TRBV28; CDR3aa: CASRPAPKETQYF; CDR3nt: TGTGCCAGCAGGCCCGCGCCCAAAGAGACCCAGTACTTC
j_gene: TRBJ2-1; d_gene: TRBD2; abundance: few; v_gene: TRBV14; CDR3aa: CASSQGRTSGVNEQFF; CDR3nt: TGTGCCAGCAGCCAAGGCCGGACTAGCGGGGTGAATGAGCAGTTCTTC
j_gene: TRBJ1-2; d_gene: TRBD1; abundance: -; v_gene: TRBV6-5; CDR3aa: CASSYEGAVYGYTF; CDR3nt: TGTGCCAGCAGTTACGAGGGGGCCGTCTATGGCTACACCTTC
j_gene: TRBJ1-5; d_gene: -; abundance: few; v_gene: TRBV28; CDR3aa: CASSLLGREAQPQHF; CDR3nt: TGTGCCAGCAGTTTACTGGGCAGGGAAGCTCAGCCCCAGCATTTT
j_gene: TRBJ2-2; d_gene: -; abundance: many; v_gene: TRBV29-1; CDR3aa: CSVGGPSLGSGELFF; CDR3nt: TGCAGCGTTGGGGGACCCTCACTCGGATCCGGGGAGCTGTTTTTT
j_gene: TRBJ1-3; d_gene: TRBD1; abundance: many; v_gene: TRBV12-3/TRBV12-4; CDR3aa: CASRRQGAGNTIYF; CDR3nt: TGTGCCAGCAGGCGACAGGGAGCTGGAAACACCATATATTTT
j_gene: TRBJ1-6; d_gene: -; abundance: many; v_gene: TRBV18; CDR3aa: CASSPAPYNSPLHF; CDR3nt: TGTGCCAGCTCACCGGCCCCCTATAATTCACCCCTCCACTTT
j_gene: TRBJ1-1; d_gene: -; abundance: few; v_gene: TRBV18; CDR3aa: CASSQTDRSMNTEAFF; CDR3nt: TGTGCCAGCTCACAAACCGACAGGAGCATGAACACTGAAGCTTTCTTT
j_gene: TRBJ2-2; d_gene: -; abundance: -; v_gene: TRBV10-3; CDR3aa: CAISEPEEGTGELFF; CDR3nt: TGTGCCATCAGTGAACCCGAGGAAGGGACCGGGGAGCTGTTTTTT
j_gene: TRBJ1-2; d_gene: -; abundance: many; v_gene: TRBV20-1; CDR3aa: CSARNYGYTF; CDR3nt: TGCAGTGCTAGAAACTATGGCTACACCTTC
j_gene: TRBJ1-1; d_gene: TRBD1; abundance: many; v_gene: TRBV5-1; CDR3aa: CASSLTGVNTEAFF; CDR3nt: TGCGCCAGCAGCTTGACAGGGGTGAACACTGAAGCTTTCTTT
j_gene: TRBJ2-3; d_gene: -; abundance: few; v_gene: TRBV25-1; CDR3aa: CASRADSTDTQYF; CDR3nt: TGTGCCAGCAGGGCAGACAGCACAGATACGCAGTATTTT
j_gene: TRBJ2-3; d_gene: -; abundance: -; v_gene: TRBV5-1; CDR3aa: CASRLVGTDTQYF; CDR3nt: TGCGCCAGCCGACTGGTAGGCACAGATACGCAGTATTTT
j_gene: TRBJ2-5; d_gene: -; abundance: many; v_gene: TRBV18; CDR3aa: CASSPTGEGVTQYF; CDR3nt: TGTGCCAGCTCACCGACAGGGGAGGGAGTGACCCAGTACTTC
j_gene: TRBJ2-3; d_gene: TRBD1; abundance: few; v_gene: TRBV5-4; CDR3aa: CASRRDRESDTQYF; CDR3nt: TGTGCCAGCAGGCGGGACAGGGAGTCAGATACGCAGTATTTT
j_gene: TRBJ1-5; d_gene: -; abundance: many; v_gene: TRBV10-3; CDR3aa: CAIRPQENQPQHF; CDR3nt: TGTGCCATCAGACCACAGGAGAATCAGCCCCAGCATTTT